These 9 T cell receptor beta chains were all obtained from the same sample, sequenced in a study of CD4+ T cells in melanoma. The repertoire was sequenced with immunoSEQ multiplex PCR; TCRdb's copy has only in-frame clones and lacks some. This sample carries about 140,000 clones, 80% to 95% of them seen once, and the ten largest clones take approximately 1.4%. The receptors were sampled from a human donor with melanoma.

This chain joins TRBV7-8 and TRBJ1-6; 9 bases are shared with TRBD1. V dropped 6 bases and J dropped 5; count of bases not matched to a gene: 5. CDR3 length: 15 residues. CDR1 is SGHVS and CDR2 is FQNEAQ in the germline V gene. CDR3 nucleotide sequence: TGTGCCAGCAGTATTGACAGGGGGAATAATTCACCCCTCCACTTT. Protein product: CASSIDRGNNSPLHF.

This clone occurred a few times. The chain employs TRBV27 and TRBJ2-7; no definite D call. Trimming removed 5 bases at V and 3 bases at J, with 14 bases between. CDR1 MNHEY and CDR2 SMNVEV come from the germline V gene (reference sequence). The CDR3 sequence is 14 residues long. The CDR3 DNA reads TGTGCCAGCAGTGAACAGCTACCATTCTACGAGCAGTACTTC. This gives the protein CASSEQLPFYEQYF.

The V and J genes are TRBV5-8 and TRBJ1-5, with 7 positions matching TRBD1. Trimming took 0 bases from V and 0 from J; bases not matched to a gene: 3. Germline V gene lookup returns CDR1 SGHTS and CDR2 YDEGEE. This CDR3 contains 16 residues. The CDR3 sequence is CASSLGQGYSNQPQHF. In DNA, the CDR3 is TGTGCCAGCAGCTTGGGACAGGGATATAGCAATCAGCCCCAGCATTTT.

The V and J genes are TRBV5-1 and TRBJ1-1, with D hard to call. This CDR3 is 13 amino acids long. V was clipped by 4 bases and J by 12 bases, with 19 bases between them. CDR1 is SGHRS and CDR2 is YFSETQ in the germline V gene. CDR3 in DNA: TGCGCCAGCAGCACTGAGACGGTATTTACGCCTTTCTTT. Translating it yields CASSTETVFTPFF.

The CDR3 DNA is TGTGCCAGCAGCGCCACGGACACTTCCTATGGCTACACCTTC. This translates into CASSATDTSYGYTF. The gene calls are TRBV9 and TRBJ1-2; TRBD1 might be the D (5 bases). V dropped 3 bases and J dropped 4 bases, with 13 bases sitting between them. The CDR3 has 14 residues. Germline-derived CDR1 and CDR2 are SGDLS and YYNGEE.

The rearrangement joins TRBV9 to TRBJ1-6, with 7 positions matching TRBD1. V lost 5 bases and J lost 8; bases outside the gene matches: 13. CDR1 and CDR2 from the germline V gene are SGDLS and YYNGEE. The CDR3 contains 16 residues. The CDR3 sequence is CASSRTPGTDDSPLHF. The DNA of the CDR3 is TGTGCCAGCAGTAGGACGCCCGGGACAGATGATTCACCCCTCCACTTT.

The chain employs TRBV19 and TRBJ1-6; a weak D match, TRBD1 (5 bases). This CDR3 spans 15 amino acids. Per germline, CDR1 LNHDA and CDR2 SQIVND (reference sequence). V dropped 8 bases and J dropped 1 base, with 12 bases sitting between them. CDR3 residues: CASRRGLSYNSPLHF. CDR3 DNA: TGTGCCAGTCGCCGGGGACTGTCCTATAATTCACCCCTCCACTTT.

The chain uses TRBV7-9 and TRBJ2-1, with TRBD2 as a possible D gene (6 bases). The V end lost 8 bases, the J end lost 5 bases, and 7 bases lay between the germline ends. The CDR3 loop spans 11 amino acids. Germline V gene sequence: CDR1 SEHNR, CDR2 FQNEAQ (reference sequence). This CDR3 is CASRRDNEQFF. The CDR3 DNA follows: TGTGCCAGCCGGAGGGACAATGAGCAGTTCTTC.

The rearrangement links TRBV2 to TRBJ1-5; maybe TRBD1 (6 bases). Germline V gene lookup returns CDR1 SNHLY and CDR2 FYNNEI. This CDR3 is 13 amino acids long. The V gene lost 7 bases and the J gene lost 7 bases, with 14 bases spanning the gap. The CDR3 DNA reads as TGTGCCAGCACCAGGGGTTGGATGCAGCCCCAGCATTTT. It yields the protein CASTRGWMQPQHF.